This T cell receptor (beta chain) was sequenced in a study of blood T cells in healthy people across ages. Overall study results and limits: Among T cells, TCR beta diversity per million cells dropped roughly linearly as age rose.

It was with a sample-barcoded 5' primer and a J-beta primer mix that a second PCR of about 7 to 12 cycles was run. Every single cDNA molecule received a tag from a template-switch adaptor with 12 random nucleotides. In TCRdb, the 5' RACE reads were re-called with MiXCR into one record per CDR3 protein. The sample carries roughly 650,000 distinct CDR3 sequences, approximately 29% recorded once. In the case of this clonotype: Its antigen is currently unknown.

In germline, CDR1 is SGHVS, CDR2 FNYEAQ. The CDR3 is 17 amino acids. V lost 3 bases and J 1 base, leaving 19 bases between the germline ends. Caucasian, healthy and from Russia, the donors were aged between about 6 and 90. This clonotype originated in a woman older than 75 in good health. The sequencing sample was made of blood. This chain connects TRBV7-6 to TRBJ2-7; possibly TRBD1 or TRBD2 for D (5 bases each). The CDR3 DNA follows: TGTGCCAGCAGCTTGGGGCCGCCGGGGATTTCGTCCTACGAGCAGTACTTC. Its protein product is CASSLGPPGISSYEQYF. Supplemented by reference TRBV7-6 and TRBJ2-7, the full variable domain reads GAGVSQSPRYKVTKRGQDVALRCDPISGHVSLYWYRQALGQGPEFLTYFNYEAQQDKSGLPNDRFSAERPEGSISTLTIQRTEQRDSAMYRCASSLGPPGISSYEQYFGPGTRLTVT.